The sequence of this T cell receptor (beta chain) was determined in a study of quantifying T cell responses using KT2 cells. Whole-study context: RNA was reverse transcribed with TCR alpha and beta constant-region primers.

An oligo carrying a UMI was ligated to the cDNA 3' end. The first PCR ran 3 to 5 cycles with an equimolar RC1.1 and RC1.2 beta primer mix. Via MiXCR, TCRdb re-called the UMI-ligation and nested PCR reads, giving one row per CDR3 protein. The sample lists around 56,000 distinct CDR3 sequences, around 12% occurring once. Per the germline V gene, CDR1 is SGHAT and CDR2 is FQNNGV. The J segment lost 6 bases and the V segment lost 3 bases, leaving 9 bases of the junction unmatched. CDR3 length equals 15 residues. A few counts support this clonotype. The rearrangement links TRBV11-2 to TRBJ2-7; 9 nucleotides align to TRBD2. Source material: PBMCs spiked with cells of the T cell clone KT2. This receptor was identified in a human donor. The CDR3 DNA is TGTGCCAGCAGCTTGGTTAGCGGGAGTACTTCCGAGCAGTACTTC. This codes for CASSLVSGSTSEQYF.